Presented here are 17 T cell receptor beta chains from one specimen sequenced in a study of T cells in Graves' hyperthyroidism and ophthalmopathy. Template material for amplifying TCR beta CDR3 regions consisted of RNA transcripts. An initial round of RT-PCR targeting the TCR CDR3 relied on the HTBI primer set. TCRdb re-derived calls from the multiplex PCR reads in MiXCR, one entry per CDR3 protein. The data show approximately 620,000 distinct CDR3 sequences, more than 11% seen once. The sequenced material came from blood. The receptors derive from a woman in her thirties with Graves' hyperthyroidism that later progressed to Graves' ophthalmopathy.

The V call is TRBV4-2, the J call TRBJ1-1; 9 nucleotides match TRBD1. The length of the CDR3 is 16 residues. V dropped 1 base and J dropped 6; count of bases not matched to a gene: 9. CDR1 is LGHNA, CDR2 YNFKEQ, per germline. The CDR3 sequence is CASSQVTGGNGAEAFF. As DNA, the CDR3 is TGTGCCAGCAGCCAAGTAACAGGGGGCAATGGTGCTGAAGCTTTCTTT.

This clonotype was seen only a few times. The rearrangement links TRBV5-1 to TRBJ2-2; TRBD1 is a possible D gene (7 bases). CDR1 and CDR2 from the germline V gene are SGHRS and YFSETQ. The CDR3 is 14 amino acids. Between the trimmed V and J ends, which lost 7 bases and 4 bases, there was a span of 14 bases. The DNA of the CDR3 is TGCGCCAGCCTTGCAGGGGGAGGCACCGGGGAGCTGTTTTTT. It specifies CASLAGGGTGELFF.

The V and J genes are TRBV27 and TRBJ2-5; TRBD2 matches 16 bases. Per the germline V gene, CDR1 is MNHEY and CDR2 is SMNVEV (reference sequence). V shed 5 bases and J 5 bases; nucleotides not matched to a gene: 8. The CDR3 is 17 amino acids. The CDR3 region is CASSQEGLAGGGETQYF. The CDR3 nucleotides are TGTGCCAGCAGTCAAGAGGGACTAGCGGGAGGGGGCGAGACCCAGTACTTC.

This clonotype was counted ten times or more. DNA of the CDR3: TGTGCCAGTTCGGATGGGGCAACGTACTTC. It encodes CASSDGATYF. V usage is TRBV6-1 and J usage is TRBJ2-5; D possibly corresponds to TRBD1 (5 bases). The CDR3 sequence is 10 residues long. Germline V gives CDR1 MNHNS, CDR2 SASEGT. The V end lost 9 bases, the J end lost 13 bases, and 15 bases lay between the germline ends.

This clonotype was recorded a few times. The CDR3 is CASGSSGSEQFF. Here the CDR3 DNA reads TGTGCTAGTGGTTCTAGCGGGAGTGAGCAGTTCTTC. The chain joins TRBV12-5 to TRBJ2-1, with 10 bases lining up with TRBD2. Germline V gives CDR1 LGHNT, CDR2 FRNRAP. The ends lost 4 bases at V and 9 bases at J; junction bases unmatched: 0. The CDR3 covers 12 residues.

This clonotype was observed many times. The CDR3 DNA is TGTGCCAGCAGTCTCTTACGGTTGAGAGATACGCAGTATTTT. Amino acid sequence: CASSLLRLRDTQYF. This rearrangement joins TRBV7-9 to TRBJ2-3; D is unclear. The CDR3 totals 14 residues. V lost 6 bases and J 5 bases, leaving 15 bases between the germline ends. Germline V gene lookup returns CDR1 SEHNR and CDR2 FQNEAQ (reference sequence).

This clonotype occurred many times. The chain has TRBV5-1 and TRBJ2-7; 8 nucleotides line up with TRBD1. This CDR3 region has 14 residues. V trimming: 4 bases; J trimming: 6 bases; junction bases outside the gene matches: 9. Germline CDR1 and CDR2: SGHRS and YFSETQ. CDR3 DNA sequence: TGCGCCAGCAGCCGGGGACAGGTCCCGAGCGAGCAGTACTTC. This gives the protein CASSRGQVPSEQYF.

This clonotype appeared a few times. The chain couples TRBV7-6 to TRBJ2-7; D is ambiguous. The CDR3 length is 14 residues. The germline V and J ends were trimmed by 1 base and 0 bases, with 7 bases remaining between them. Germline V gene data show CDR1 as SGHVS and CDR2 as FNYEAQ. CDR3 DNA sequence: TGTGCCAGCAGCTTAGAACGGAGCTCCTACGAGCAGTACTTC. Translating gives CASSLERSSYEQYF.

Many counts were recorded for this clonotype. The chain recombines TRBV7-9 with TRBJ2-7; possible D gene TRBD2, 5 bases. CDR1 and CDR2 from the germline V gene are SEHNR and FQNEAQ (reference sequence). This CDR3 has 14 residues. V lost 1 base to trimming and J lost 5 bases, with 12 bases between them. The DNA for the CDR3 is TGTGCCAGCAGCTTAGGAACTAGATCCCACGAGCAGTACTTC. It encodes CASSLGTRSHEQYF.

In its sample, this clonotype was seen many times. The chain joins TRBV28 to TRBJ2-6, with D tentatively TRBD2 (7 bases). CDR1 MDHEN and CDR2 SYDVKM come from the germline V gene. The CDR3 spans 15 residues. Trimming pared 6 bases from V and 2 bases from J, leaving 11 bases between. CDR3: CASRGGGAGANVLTF. The CDR3 DNA reads as TGTGCCAGCAGAGGGGGGGGCGCTGGGGCCAACGTCCTGACTTTC.

V is TRBV6-2 or TRBV6-3 and J is TRBJ1-1; a weak D match, TRBD1 (5 bases). V was clipped by 2 bases and J by 0 bases, with 19 bases between them. Germline V gene lookup returns CDR1 MNHEY and CDR2 SVGEGT. The CDR3 length is 18 residues. The CDR3 sequence: CASSYPPRVRSMNTEAFF. Here the CDR3 DNA reads TGTGCCAGCAGTTACCCCCCCAGGGTACGGTCCATGAACACTGAAGCTTTCTTT.

This clonotype was seen ten or more times. The CDR3 loop is CASSFRDSPDYEQYF. In DNA form, the CDR3 reads TGTGCCAGCAGCTTTAGGGATTCACCAGACTACGAGCAGTACTTC. The chain is built from TRBV11-2 and TRBJ2-7; D gene unclear. With 3 bases removed from V and 3 bases from J, the gap between germline ends came to 15 bases. Germline V gene sequence: CDR1 SGHAT, CDR2 FQNNGV. CDR3 length: 15 residues.

This clonotype came up a few times. The chain combines TRBV29-1 with TRBJ1-2; D call uncertain. This CDR3 has 10 residues. The germline V gene has CDR1 SQVTM and CDR2 ANQGSEA. V gave up 5 bases and J gave up 4 bases, with 5 bases separating them. The chain's CDR3 is CSVLTYGYTF. CDR3 DNA sequence: TGCAGCGTTCTTACCTATGGCTACACCTTC.

This clonotype showed up many times. The chain links TRBV7-9 to TRBJ2-1, with D unclear. Germline-derived CDR1 and CDR2 are SEHNR and FQNEAQ (reference sequence). CDR3 length equals 16 residues. Deletions cut 3 bases from V and 7 bases from J, with 19 bases between. In nucleotides, the CDR3 is TGTGCCAGCAGCTTCCCTCAGAAGACGGGTGGGAATGAGCAGTTCTTC. Amino acids: CASSFPQKTGGNEQFF.

The chain couples TRBV15 to TRBJ2-3, with unresolved D. V was cut by 0 bases and J by 2 bases, with 9 bases left in between. The germline CDR1 and CDR2 sequences are LNHNV and YYDKDF (reference sequence). CDR3 length: 15 amino acids. CDR3: CATSREGYLTDTQYF. The DNA of the CDR3 is TGTGCCACCAGCAGAGAGGGTTACCTCACAGATACGCAGTATTTT.

The chain uses TRBV24-1 and TRBJ1-4; D might be TRBD1 (6 bases). CDR3 length equals 16 residues. Per germline, CDR1 KGHDR and CDR2 SFDVKD. V lost 5 bases and J 8 bases, leaving 20 bases between the germline ends. This CDR3 reads CATSGGEQGGKEKLFF. Here the CDR3 DNA reads TGTGCCACCAGTGGGGGCGAACAGGGAGGAAAGGAAAAACTGTTTTTT.

This clonotype appeared many times. The J gene is TRBJ2-5, the V gene TRBV27; D gene uncertain. This CDR3 region has 13 residues. Germline V gives CDR1 MNHEY, CDR2 SMNVEV (reference sequence). The V end was cut by 5 bases, the J end by 0 bases, with 7 bases between. The CDR3: CASSPRDQETQYF. DNA for the CDR3: TGTGCCAGCAGTCCAAGGGACCAAGAGACCCAGTACTTC.